Below are 16 T cell receptor beta chains sequenced from a single sample in a study of T cells in Graves' hyperthyroidism and ophthalmopathy. RNA transcripts were the template for amplifying TCR beta CDR3 regions. Initially, a first-round RT-PCR of the TCR CDR3 employed the HTBI primer set. MiXCR was run by TCRdb on the multiplex PCR reads, yielding one entry per CDR3 protein. The sample has a few hundred thousand distinct CDR3 sequences, roughly 25% seen once. Sample: blood. These receptors all come from a man in his fifties or sixties with Graves' hyperthyroidism.

This clonotype was detected once. Its ends do not fully match the called genes, so a read error is possible. The V call is TRBV7-3, the J call TRBJ2-1; D is ambiguous. The CDR3 has 16 amino acids. CDR1 is SGHTA and CDR2 is FQGTGA in the germline V gene. CDR3 DNA: TGTACCAGCAAGTCCCTTAGTCGAGGCTCCTACAATGAGCAGTTCTTC. Its protein product is CTSKSLSRGSYNEQFF.

This chain uses TRBV7-2 with TRBJ2-1, with 8 bases matching TRBD2. Germline-derived CDR1 and CDR2 are SGHTA and FQGNSA. There are 19 residues in the CDR3. The trim removed 0 bases at V and 7 bases at J, leaving 17 bases unmatched. The CDR3 loop reads CASSLADAGPAGVRNEQFF. DNA of the CDR3: TGTGCCAGCAGCTTAGCGGATGCGGGGCCAGCGGGAGTAAGAAATGAGCAGTTCTTC.

This clonotype turned up a few times. The CDR3 protein is CASISGTYEQYF. In DNA, the CDR3 is TGTGCCAGCATTTCGGGTACCTACGAGCAGTACTTC. V usage is TRBV28 and J usage is TRBJ2-7; D gene unclear. CDR1 is MDHEN, CDR2 SYDVKM, per germline. V lost 7 bases to trimming and J lost 2 bases, with 9 bases between them. CDR3 length equals 12 residues.

This clonotype was detected once. One end of the junction fails to match germline, which may point to a read error. The chain has TRBV15 and TRBJ1-1; 10 bases are shared with TRBD1. Germline V gene lookup returns CDR1 LNHNV and CDR2 YYDKDF (reference sequence). The CDR3 contains 14 residues. The CDR3 is CATRRDRGRTEAFF. The CDR3, as DNA: TGTGCCACCAGGAGAGACAGGGGGCGGACTGAAGCTTTCTTT.

V is TRBV3-1 and J is TRBJ2-1; no definite D call. Between the trimmed V and J ends, which lost 1 base and 6 bases, there was a span of 10 bases. This CDR3 spans 14 amino acids. Per the germline V gene, CDR1 is LGHDT and CDR2 is YNNKEL (reference sequence). The CDR3 sequence: CASSQGLPFNEQFF. In nucleotides, the CDR3 is TGTGCCAGCAGCCAAGGGTTACCTTTCAATGAGCAGTTCTTC.

The rearrangement links TRBV20-1 to TRBJ2-1, with 15 bases identical to TRBD2. The J segment lost 8 bases and the V segment lost 5 bases, leaving 10 bases of the junction unmatched. CDR1 DFQATT and CDR2 SNEGSKA come from the germline V gene (reference sequence). The CDR3 loop spans 16 amino acids. The CDR3 DNA sequence: TGCAGTGCTCCCGGACTAGCGGGAGGGCCTAGTTATGAGCAGTTCTTC. Protein: CSAPGLAGGPSYEQFF.

The chain has TRBV6-1 and TRBJ2-7; TRBD2 aligns across 7 bases. CDR3 length: 12 amino acids. V gave up 10 bases and J gave up 3 bases; unmatched junction bases: 6. Germline-derived CDR1 and CDR2 are MNHNS and SASEGT. Here the CDR3 reads CATGAGLYEQYF. CDR3 nucleotide sequence: TGTGCCACTGGAGCGGGACTCTACGAGCAGTACTTC.

This clonotype was detected many times. CDR3 DNA: TGCAGCGTTGCGAGACAGGATCTAACCTACGGGGAGCTGTTTTTT. Protein sequence: CSVARQDLTYGELFF. This chain uses TRBV29-1 with TRBJ2-2; D might be TRBD1 (6 bases). The CDR3 consists of 15 residues. Looked up from germline, CDR1 is SQVTM and CDR2 is ANQGSEA. The V end lost 4 bases, the J end lost 7 bases, and 19 bases lay between the germline ends.

The chain combines TRBV4-1 with TRBJ2-2; TRBD2 aligns across 10 bases. Germline CDR1 is MGHRA and CDR2 is YSYEKL. J gave up 3 bases and V 6 bases, and 22 bases lay outside the gene matches. The CDR3 loop spans 21 amino acids. The CDR3 reads CASSLFGAQAAGGPDTGELFF. The DNA of the CDR3 is TGCGCCAGCAGTCTTTTTGGGGCGCAGGCAGCGGGAGGGCCTGACACCGGGGAGCTGTTTTTT.

In this sample, this clonotype turned up many times. The rearrangement joins TRBV3-1 to TRBJ2-3; possible D gene TRBD2, 5 bases. CDR3 length: 15 amino acids. Trimming took off 1 base at V and 1 base at J, with 9 bases between the two ends. The V gene's germline CDR1 is LGHDT and CDR2 YNNKEL (reference sequence). For the CDR3, the DNA is TGTGCCAGCAGCCAAGTTCAGAGGGGCACAGATACGCAGTATTTT. This codes for CASSQVQRGTDTQYF.

This clonotype was counted many times. The chain combines TRBV20-1 with TRBJ2-7; D is unresolved. Germline V lookup: CDR1 DFQATT, CDR2 SNEGSKA (reference sequence). The CDR3 sequence is 11 residues long. Trimming removed 6 bases at V and 5 bases at J, with 11 bases between. The CDR3 protein is CSARLAHEQYF. In DNA, the CDR3 is TGCAGTGCCCGGTTAGCCCACGAGCAGTACTTC.

As regards this clonotype: A single base separates this from a much larger clone, so it may be a read error. This chain uses TRBV7-3 with TRBJ2-7, with D possibly being TRBD1 (5 bases). The CDR3 sequence is 14 residues long. Germline values: CDR1 SGHTA, CDR2 FQGTGA. The CDR3, as DNA: TGTGCCAACAGCTTAGCCAGGGCGGCCTACGAGCAGTACTTC. This sequence encodes CANSLARAAYEQYF.

Many counts were recorded for this clonotype. This rearrangement joins TRBV5-1 to TRBJ2-7; D gene uncertain. Germline loops: CDR1 SGHRS, CDR2 YFSETQ. V was cut by 0 bases and J by 7 bases, with 11 bases left in between. The CDR3 length is 13 residues. The CDR3 region is CASSLDGLGEQYF. The CDR3, as DNA: TGCGCCAGCAGCTTGGACGGTTTAGGGGAGCAGTACTTC.

This clonotype has ten or more counts. CDR3 coding DNA: TGTGCCAGCAGCATGGTCTCTTCCCTGTTTTTT. Translated, it gives CASSMVSSLFF. The chain has TRBV7-2 and TRBJ2-2, with unresolved D. The germline CDR1 and CDR2 sequences are SGHTA and FQGNSA. The CDR3 loop spans 11 amino acids. The V gene lost 5 bases and the J gene lost 14 bases, with 12 bases spanning the gap.

This clonotype was detected many times. The chain employs TRBV28 and TRBJ2-7; 9 positions agree with TRBD2. V gave up 3 bases and J gave up 4 bases; unmatched junction bases: 10. This CDR3 is built from 16 residues. The germline V gene encodes CDR1 MDHEN and CDR2 SYDVKM. The CDR3 DNA follows: TGTGCCAGCAGTTTCATGAGGGCGGGAGGGACGTACGAGCAGTACTTC. Amino acid sequence: CASSFMRAGGTYEQYF.

In this sample, this clonotype turned up a few times. This rearrangement joins TRBV28 to TRBJ1-2; D possibly corresponds to TRBD1 (5 bases). The CDR3 loop spans 14 amino acids. In germline, CDR1 is MDHEN, CDR2 SYDVKM. Trimming pared 2 bases from V and 4 bases from J, leaving 11 bases between. The chain's CDR3 is CASSLTGLPYGYTF. CDR3 sequence (DNA): TGTGCCAGCAGTTTAACGGGACTCCCCTATGGCTACACCTTC.